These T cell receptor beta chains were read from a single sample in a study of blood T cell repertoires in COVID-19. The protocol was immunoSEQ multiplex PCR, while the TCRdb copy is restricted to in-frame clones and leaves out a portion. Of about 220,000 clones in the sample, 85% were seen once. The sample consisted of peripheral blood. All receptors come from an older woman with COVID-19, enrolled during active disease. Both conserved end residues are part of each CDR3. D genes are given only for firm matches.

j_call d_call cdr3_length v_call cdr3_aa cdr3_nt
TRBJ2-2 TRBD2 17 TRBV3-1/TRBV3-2 CASTQIGAGGGTGELFF TGTGCCAGCACCCAAATCGGAGCGGGAGGCGGCACCGGGGAGCTGTTTTTT
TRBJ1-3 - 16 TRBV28 CASSFGGDGPGNTIYF TGTGCCAGCAGTTTCGGAGGGGACGGCCCTGGAAACACCATATATTTT
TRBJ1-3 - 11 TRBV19 CATSSGNTIYF TGTGCCACCTCCTCTGGAAACACCATATATTTT
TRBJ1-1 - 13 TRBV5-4 CASSRDRHTEAFF TGTGCCAGCAGCAGAGACAGGCACACTGAAGCTTTCTTT
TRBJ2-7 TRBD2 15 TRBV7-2 CASSPSGASNYEQYF TGTGCCAGCAGCCCTAGCGGAGCAAGCAACTACGAGCAGTACTTC
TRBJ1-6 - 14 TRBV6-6 CASRRGRDNSPLHF TGTGCCAGCCGCAGGGGACGGGATAATTCACCCCTCCACTTT
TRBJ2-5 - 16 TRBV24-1 CATSRGGRTGKETQYF TGTGCCACCAGTCGGGGGGGCAGGACAGGTAAAGAGACCCAGTACTTC
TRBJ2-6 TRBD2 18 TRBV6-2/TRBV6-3 CASSYFGGRVSGANVLTF TGTGCCAGCAGTTATTTTGGCGGGAGAGTCTCTGGGGCCAACGTCCTGACTTTC
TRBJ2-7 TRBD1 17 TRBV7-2 CASSLRGGGQSVYEQYF TGTGCCAGCAGCTTAAGGGGTGGGGGACAGTCGGTCTACGAGCAGTACTTC
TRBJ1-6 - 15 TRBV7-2 CASSSVGGTNSPLHF TGTGCCAGCAGCTCTGTGGGGGGGACTAATTCACCCCTCCACTTT